The 8 T cell receptor beta chains below all came from one sample that was sequenced in a study of PD-L1 blockade in urothelial cancer. Some clones are missing from TCRdb's copy, which holds only in-frame ones; the method was immunoSEQ multiplex PCR. The data hold about 71,000 clones, with approximately 88% observed a single time. This sample comprised PBMCs, obtained around atezolizumab (anti-PD-L1) treatment. All receptors derive from a man between 60 and 75 years old with urothelial cancer.

The chain links TRBV5-1 to TRBJ2-7, with 10 bases fitting TRBD1. This CDR3 has 15 amino acids. V shed 0 bases and J 7 bases; nucleotides not matched to a gene: 7. Germline assignment: CDR1 SGHRS and CDR2 YFSETQ. The CDR3 region is CASSLEGQGFGEQYF. The CDR3 nucleotides read TGCGCCAGCAGCTTGGAGGGACAGGGGTTCGGAGAGCAGTACTTC.

This clone was seen just once. The chain joins TRBV2 to TRBJ2-2, with D possibly being TRBD2 (7 bases). Per germline, CDR1 SNHLY and CDR2 FYNNEI. V dropped 4 bases and J dropped 4 bases, with 16 bases sitting between them. The CDR3 is made up of 16 amino acids. The chain's CDR3 is CASSANRGGRTGELFF. The CDR3 coding sequence is TGTGCCAGCAGTGCTAATCGCGGGGGCCGCACCGGGGAGCTGTTTTTT.

The J gene is TRBJ1-5, the V gene TRBV5-1; TRBD1 agrees at 8 bases. CDR3 length: 13 residues. Germline CDR1 is SGHRS and CDR2 is YFSETQ. Unmatched junction bases numbered 1, after V lost 3 bases and J lost 5 bases. CDR3 sequence: CASSWGQDQPQHF. In DNA, the CDR3 is TGCGCCAGCAGCTGGGGACAGGATCAGCCCCAGCATTTT.

The V and J genes are TRBV6-6 and TRBJ1-3; a weak D match, TRBD1 (5 bases). The CDR3 has 16 amino acids. Germline V CDR1 and CDR2: MNHNY, SVGAGI (reference sequence). V lost 6 bases to trimming and J lost 1 base, with 16 bases between them. CDR3 coding DNA: TGTGCCAGCAGACCCGCTGGGGGGGTATCTGGAAACACCATATATTTT. It translates to CASRPAGGVSGNTIYF.

The chain links TRBV5-1 to TRBJ2-3, with 10 bases fitting TRBD2. V lost 2 bases to trimming and J lost 5 bases; unmatched junction nucleotides: 5. Germline CDR1 SGHRS, CDR2 YFSETQ. The CDR3 runs to 15 residues. The CDR3 protein is CASSFWLAGVDTQYF. CDR3 DNA sequence: TGCGCCAGCAGCTTTTGGCTAGCGGGGGTAGATACGCAGTATTTT.

The V and J genes are TRBV11-2 and TRBJ2-7; D gene uncertain. The germline V and J ends were trimmed by 0 bases and 7 bases, with 7 bases remaining between them. From germline, CDR1 is SGHAT and CDR2 FQNNGV. This CDR3 contains 12 residues. CDR3 DNA sequence: TGTGCCAGCAGCTTAGATTTTAGTGAGCAGTACTTC. Protein sequence: CASSLDFSEQYF.

V usage is TRBV30 and J usage is TRBJ1-2; a possible D gene is TRBD1 (6 bases). This CDR3 comprises 13 residues. The V end lost 1 base, the J end lost 4 bases, and 10 bases lay between the germline ends. CDR1 is GTSNPN and CDR2 is SVGIG in the germline V gene (reference sequence). CDR3 region: CAWSAGAIYGYTF. For the CDR3, the DNA is TGTGCCTGGAGTGCAGGGGCCATCTATGGCTACACCTTC.

The chain carries TRBV27 and TRBJ1-2, with 8 bases matching TRBD1. The ends lost 8 bases at V and 4 bases at J; junction bases unmatched: 15. CDR3 length equals 16 residues. Looked up from germline, CDR1 is MNHEY and CDR2 is SMNVEV (reference sequence). The CDR3 nucleotides read TGTGCCAGCGGAACTCTGGGACAGGCGGGATTCTATGGCTACACCTTC. Translation: CASGTLGQAGFYGYTF.